The next 26 T cell receptor beta chains were all read from a single sample in a study of blood T cell repertoires in COVID-19. The table came from immunoSEQ multiplex PCR; TCRdb's copy has only in-frame clones and leaves some out. Of some 200,000 clones listed, 70% to 85% are singletons. The source material was PBMCs or T cells enriched from blood (not recorded which). The receptor source for this set is a woman aged 40 to 50 with acute COVID-19.

The chain links TRBV28 to TRBJ2-6, with D possibly being TRBD1 (5 bases). This CDR3 spans 16 amino acids. V lost 3 bases and J 1 base, leaving 10 bases between the germline ends. Germline V lookup: CDR1 MDHEN, CDR2 SYDVKM. The CDR3 DNA is TGTGCCAGCAGTTTCAGGCCAGGGTCTGGGGCCAACGTCCTGACTTTC. Residues: CASSFRPGSGANVLTF.

The gene calls are TRBV18 and TRBJ1-3; D not certain. The length of the CDR3 is 16 residues. Looked up from germline, CDR1 is KGHSH and CDR2 is LQKENI. V lost 6 bases and J 3 bases, leaving 18 bases between the germline ends. The DNA of the CDR3 is TGTGCCAGCTCCTCGGCGGGCGGTAACAGTGGAAACACCATATATTTT. Its translation is CASSSAGGNSGNTIYF.

The CDR3 sequence: CASSPTSGGPGNEQFF. CDR3 sequence (DNA): TGTGCCAGCAGCCCGACCAGCGGGGGGCCCGGGAATGAGCAGTTCTTC. The genes are TRBV7-7 and TRBJ2-1; 9 nucleotides agree with TRBD2. Germline trimming cut 5 bases from V and 7 bases from J; bases unmatched to any gene: 12. This CDR3 contains 16 residues. CDR1 is SSHAT and CDR2 is FNYEAQ in the germline V gene (reference sequence).

A few counts support this clone. The J gene is TRBJ1-1, the V gene TRBV3-1 (or the pseudogene TRBV3-2), with 8 bases that match TRBD1. Losses at the gene ends were 4 bases for V and 2 bases for J; bases not matched to a gene: 3. The length of the CDR3 is 14 residues. The V gene's germline CDR1 is LGHDT and CDR2 YNNKEL (reference sequence). CDR3 amino acids: CASSLGQDNTEAFF. CDR3 sequence (DNA): TGTGCCAGCAGCCTGGGACAGGATAACACTGAAGCTTTCTTT.

V gene TRBV3-1 (or the pseudogene TRBV3-2) combines with J gene TRBJ2-2; the D gene is possibly TRBD2 (5 bases). V was pared by 1 base and J by 3 bases, with 12 bases between. Germline values: CDR1 LGHDT, CDR2 YNNKEL (reference sequence). This CDR3 is built from 16 residues. CDR3 sequence reads: CASSQVTGFDTGELFF. The CDR3 coding sequence is TGTGCCAGCAGCCAAGTTACGGGGTTTGACACCGGGGAGCTGTTTTTT.

For this clone: The sample carries other DNA sequences with the same CDR3. This chain connects TRBV5-4 to TRBJ1-5; 8 bases fit TRBD1. The CDR3 consists of 15 residues. From germline, CDR1 is SGHNT and CDR2 YYREEE (reference sequence). V lost 0 bases, J lost 4 bases, and 3 bases stayed unmatched. The CDR3 spells CASSLGTGLNQPQHF. The DNA for the CDR3 is TGTGCCAGCAGCTTGGGGACAGGGTTAAATCAGCCCCAGCATTTT.

The gene calls are TRBV28 and TRBJ1-1; no reliable D call. Trimming took 2 bases from V and 5 from J, leaving 9 bases between them. CDR3 length equals 13 residues. Germline lookup yields CDR1 MDHEN and CDR2 SYDVKM. The CDR3 DNA reads as TGTGCCAGCAGTTTAGCGGGAGATACTGAAGCTTTCTTT. Translating gives CASSLAGDTEAFF.

J is TRBJ2-2 and V is TRBV27; TRBD1 aligns across 7 bases. The CDR3 spans 16 residues. J gave up 4 bases and V 0 bases, and 5 bases lay outside the gene matches. Germline V gives CDR1 MNHEY, CDR2 SMNVEV (reference sequence). The CDR3 nucleotides are TGTGCCAGCAGTTTATCTACAGGGGTCTCCACCGGGGAGCTGTTTTTT. Translating gives CASSLSTGVSTGELFF.

The chain combines TRBV28 with TRBJ2-7, with 14 bases lining up with TRBD2. Germline loops: CDR1 MDHEN, CDR2 SYDVKM. Germline trimming cut 5 bases from V and 4 bases from J; bases unmatched to any gene: 7. CDR3 size: 16 residues. DNA for the CDR3: TGTGCCAGCAGTCCCCGGACTAGCGGGAGGAGGTACGAGCAGTACTTC. Amino acid sequence: CASSPRTSGRRYEQYF.

The genes are TRBV27 and TRBJ2-3; possible D gene TRBD2, 5 bases. Germline CDR1 is MNHEY and CDR2 is SMNVEV (reference sequence). Trimming took off 5 bases at V and 6 bases at J, with 12 bases between the two ends. The CDR3 consists of 13 residues. The DNA for the CDR3 is TGTGCCAGCAGTGGGAGCCTAGGGGATACGCAGTATTTT. The encoded protein is CASSGSLGDTQYF.

CDR3 residues: CASSPDRVYGYTF. As DNA, the CDR3 is TGTGCCAGCAGCCCCGACAGGGTTTATGGCTACACCTTC. The V gene is TRBV28, the J gene TRBJ1-2; 7 nucleotides agree with TRBD1. The CDR3 sequence is 13 residues long. V shed 6 bases, J shed 5 bases, and the junction held 6 bases outside the gene matches. CDR1 is MDHEN, CDR2 SYDVKM, per germline.

The V call is TRBV24-1, the J call TRBJ2-1; 7 bases match TRBD1. Germline V gene sequence: CDR1 KGHDR, CDR2 SFDVKD. V lost 4 bases and J lost 7; bases outside the gene matches: 9. The length of the CDR3 is 15 residues. CDR3 in amino acids: CATSDPDRFFNEQFF. DNA of the CDR3: TGTGCCACCAGTGACCCGGACAGGTTTTTTAATGAGCAGTTCTTC.

The chain combines TRBV27 with TRBJ1-6, with a tentative D call TRBD1 (5 bases). The CDR3 is made up of 17 amino acids. Trimming cost V 5 bases and J 0 bases, with 14 bases left between them. Germline lookup yields CDR1 MNHEY and CDR2 SMNVEV (reference sequence). CDR3 residues: CASSPSTASSYNSPLHF. The CDR3 DNA reads TGTGCCAGCAGTCCCTCGACAGCGAGCTCCTATAATTCACCCCTCCACTTT.

Turning to this clone: Germline and junction disagree at one end, which may indicate a read error. Different DNA sequences within this sample yield the same CDR3. This chain connects TRBV28 to TRBJ2-7; 7 nucleotides agree with TRBD2. CDR1 and CDR2 (germline): MDHEN, SYDVKM. CDR3 length: 14 amino acids. CDR3 region: CASRKSGEPSEQYF. In DNA form, the CDR3 reads TGTGCCAGCAGAAAGAGCGGGGAGCCCAGCGAGCAATACTTC.

The rearrangement uses TRBV6-5 and TRBJ2-3; TRBD2 agrees at 10 bases. This CDR3 comprises 15 residues. The ends lost 7 bases at V and 5 bases at J; junction bases unmatched: 9. Germline loops: CDR1 MNHEY, CDR2 SVGAGI. CDR3 in amino acids: CASTSVLAGKDTQYF. The CDR3 DNA follows: TGTGCCAGCACTTCCGTACTAGCGGGAAAAGATACGCAGTATTTT.

The chain couples TRBV9 to TRBJ2-3; 14 bases match TRBD2. The ends lost 4 bases at V and 0 bases at J; junction bases unmatched: 7. The CDR3 runs to 18 residues. The V gene's germline CDR1 is SGDLS and CDR2 YYNGEE. Here the CDR3 reads CASSPGLAGGISTDTQYF. CDR3 bases: TGTGCCAGCAGCCCTGGACTAGCGGGGGGCATTAGCACAGATACGCAGTATTTT.

V usage is TRBV27 and J usage is TRBJ1-6; possible D gene TRBD1, 6 bases. Trimming cost V 6 bases and J 8 bases, with 20 bases left between them. Germline V gene lookup returns CDR1 MNHEY and CDR2 SMNVEV (reference sequence). CDR3 length: 16 amino acids. CDR3 sequence: CASRLLQGEWYSPLHF. The CDR3 DNA sequence: TGTGCCAGCAGACTTCTACAGGGAGAATGGTATTCACCCCTCCACTTT.

The J gene is TRBJ1-2, the V gene TRBV11-2; 11 bases are shared with TRBD1. There are 17 residues in the CDR3. Per the germline V gene, CDR1 is SGHAT and CDR2 is FQNNGV. J lost 5 bases, V lost 5 bases, and 13 bases had no gene match. CDR3: CASSLRGQGASRYGYTF. The DNA of the CDR3 is TGTGCCAGCAGCCTCCGAGGACAGGGGGCGTCGAGGTATGGCTACACCTTC.

V is TRBV5-1 and J is TRBJ2-3; tentative D call: TRBD2 (6 bases). The CDR3 consists of 18 residues. V was shortened by 0 bases and J by 1 base, with 18 bases between the two germline ends. Germline V lookup: CDR1 SGHRS, CDR2 YFSETQ. CDR3 DNA: TGCGCCAGCAGCTTGGGTTACGGGGGACCACCTGGCACAGATACGCAGTATTTT. It translates to CASSLGYGGPPGTDTQYF.

This clone has just one count. The V and J genes are TRBV5-1 and TRBJ2-1; tentative D call: TRBD2 (6 bases). The V end was cut by 2 bases, the J end by 8 bases, with 8 bases between. Germline CDR1 SGHRS, CDR2 YFSETQ. CDR3 size: 12 residues. CDR3 in amino acids: CASSFPSDEQFF. DNA of the CDR3: TGCGCCAGCAGCTTCCCTAGCGATGAGCAGTTCTTC.

This chain joins TRBV7-2 and TRBJ2-7; D is unclear. Germline lookup yields CDR1 SGHTA and CDR2 FQGNSA. The CDR3 contains 13 residues. Between the trimmed V and J ends, which lost 1 base and 3 bases, there was a span of 7 bases. CDR3 sequence (DNA): TGTGCCAGCAGCTTAGAGCGATTCTACGAGCAGTACTTC. Translation gives CASSLERFYEQYF.

This clone appeared once. This sequence joins TRBV19 and TRBJ2-5; tentative D call: TRBD2 (5 bases). Trimming took 2 bases from V and 2 from J, leaving 12 bases between them. The CDR3 has 15 residues. Germline assignment: CDR1 LNHDA and CDR2 SQIVND (reference sequence). The CDR3 reads CASSISASRQETQYF. The CDR3 DNA sequence: TGTGCCAGTAGTATATCTGCTAGCAGACAAGAGACCCAGTACTTC.

The genes are TRBV19 and TRBJ2-2, with TRBD1 matching over 7 bases. The germline CDR1 and CDR2 sequences are LNHDA and SQIVND (reference sequence). This CDR3 contains 12 residues. Trimming at V came to 10 bases and at J to 4 bases, leaving 3 bases not matched to a gene. CDR3 in amino acids: CATKGATGELFF. Written as DNA, the CDR3 is TGTGCCACAAAGGGGGCCACCGGGGAGCTGTTTTTT.

The V gene is TRBV4-1, the J gene TRBJ2-7; the D gene is possibly TRBD2 (5 bases). The CDR3 loop spans 13 amino acids. V was trimmed by 0 bases and J by 6 bases, leaving 9 bases between them. CDR1 and CDR2 from the germline V gene are MGHRA and YSYEKL. The DNA of the CDR3 is TGCGCCAGCAGCCAAGAATTCGAGGGCGAGCAGTACTTC. This codes for CASSQEFEGEQYF.

The gene calls are TRBV15 and TRBJ1-2; 7 positions match TRBD1. The CDR3 runs to 13 residues. With 9 bases clipped from V and 7 bases from J, the junction kept 11 bases outside the gene matches. Per the germline V gene, CDR1 is LNHNV and CDR2 is YYDKDF (reference sequence). DNA of the CDR3: TGTGCCACTAGTTCAAGGACAGGCTTTGGCTACACCTTC. Translation: CATSSRTGFGYTF.

This chain connects TRBV24-1 to TRBJ2-1, with D maybe TRBD2 (6 bases). The CDR3 loop spans 14 amino acids. The ends were cut back, 10 bases at V and 4 bases at J, with 16 bases in the middle. Germline values: CDR1 KGHDR, CDR2 SFDVKD. CDR3 residues: CATNSGRRYNEQFF. Here the CDR3 DNA reads TGTGCCACTAATAGCGGACGTAGATACAATGAGCAGTTCTTC.